These 18 T cell receptor beta chains were sequenced from one sample in a study of blood T cell repertoires in COVID-19. TCRdb's copy holds only in-frame clones and misses some; the assay was immunoSEQ multiplex PCR. The sample has 100,000 or so clones, 85% to 90% seen once; the top ten hold about 4%. Sequencing input: peripheral blood. These receptor sequences come from a man between 60 and 75 years old with acute or convalescent COVID-19.

V is TRBV11-3 and J is TRBJ2-7; 8 nucleotides agree with TRBD1. The CDR3 is 19 amino acids. Germline V lookup: CDR1 SGHNT, CDR2 YENEEA. V gave up 0 bases and J gave up 0 bases; unmatched junction bases: 13. The CDR3 loop reads CASSLDHSGGVSYSYEQYF. For the CDR3, the DNA is TGTGCCAGCAGCTTAGATCATTCAGGGGGCGTATCCTACTCCTACGAGCAGTACTTC.

The genes are TRBV30 and TRBJ1-2, with TRBD1 as a possible D gene (6 bases). The length of the CDR3 is 14 residues. CDR1 and CDR2 (germline): GTSNPN, SVGIG (reference sequence). Trimming stripped 4 bases from V and 2 bases from J, with 14 bases between. As DNA, the CDR3 is TGTGCCTGGACCGTGCCCGGGACAAACTATGGCTACACCTTC. Translating it yields CAWTVPGTNYGYTF.

The chain joins TRBV29-1 to TRBJ1-1, with 8 bases aligning to TRBD1. Germline V lookup: CDR1 SQVTM, CDR2 ANQGSEA. V lost 7 bases, J lost 0 bases, and 10 bases stayed unmatched. The CDR3 is made up of 15 amino acids. The CDR3 DNA reads as TGCAGCGGTGGATGGACAGGGCGGATGAACACTGAAGCTTTCTTT. Translation: CSGGWTGRMNTEAFF.

This chain joins TRBV9 and TRBJ2-1; 10 positions match TRBD1. Trimming at V came to 5 bases and at J to 6 bases, leaving 2 bases not matched to a gene. The germline V gene has CDR1 SGDLS and CDR2 YYNGEE. The CDR3 is 13 amino acids. Here the CDR3 DNA reads TGTGCCAGCAGAAGGGACAGGGGCAATGAGCAGTTCTTC. Its translation: CASRRDRGNEQFF.

This chain connects TRBV19 to TRBJ1-4; no definite D call. The CDR3 length is 16 residues. The germline V gene has CDR1 LNHDA and CDR2 SQIVND (reference sequence). V was trimmed by 3 bases and J by 8 bases, leaving 19 bases between them. The CDR3 DNA is TGTGCCAGTAGTATGCCCCGCGGCGGAGAACTGGAAAAACTGTTTTTT. This encodes CASSMPRGGELEKLFF.

This clone was detected many times. The genes are TRBV5-1 and TRBJ2-7; D is perhaps TRBD1 (5 bases). Germline-derived CDR1 and CDR2 are SGHRS and YFSETQ. Trimming took off 4 bases at V and 2 bases at J, with 19 bases between the two ends. The CDR3 contains 16 residues. In DNA, the CDR3 is TGCGCCAGCAGCCATCCTACCGGGCAGGGAACCTACGAGCAGTACTTC. It specifies CASSHPTGQGTYEQYF. Full variable domain (rest looked up from reference TRBV5-1 and TRBJ2-7): KAGVTQTPRYLIKTRGQQVTLSCSPISGHRSVSWYQQTPGQGLQFLFEYFSETQRNKGNFPGRFSGRQFSNSRSEMNVSTLELGDSALYLCASSHPTGQGTYEQYFGPGTRLTVT.

V is TRBV7-2 and J is TRBJ2-1, with TRBD2 as a possible D gene (7 bases). With 1 base removed from V and 7 bases from J, the gap between germline ends came to 14 bases. This CDR3 spans 15 amino acids. CDR1 and CDR2 from the germline V gene are SGHTA and FQGNSA. The CDR3 region has the DNA TGTGCCAGCAGCTTAGTGGGGGGGCCGGGGAATGAGCAGTTCTTC. It translates to CASSLVGGPGNEQFF.

This rearrangement joins TRBV27 to TRBJ1-2; 12 bases are shared with TRBD1. Germline lookup yields CDR1 MNHEY and CDR2 SMNVEV (reference sequence). There are 17 residues in the CDR3. Trimming at V came to 4 bases and at J to 2 bases, leaving 8 bases not matched to a gene. CDR3 in DNA: TGTGCCAGCAGTTCCTATGGGACAGGGGGCTCAAACTATGGCTACACCTTC. Translating it yields CASSSYGTGGSNYGYTF.

CDR3: CASSPLAGLAGKANTGELFF. The CDR3 DNA follows: TGTGCCAGCTCACCTTTGGCGGGACTAGCGGGGAAAGCGAACACCGGGGAGCTGTTTTTT. The rearrangement joins TRBV18 to TRBJ2-2; 13 bases are a match to TRBD2. Losses at the gene ends were 3 bases for V and 0 bases for J; bases not matched to a gene: 10. Germline CDR1 is KGHSH and CDR2 is LQKENI. This CDR3 has 20 residues.

In this sample, this clone turned up once. The CDR3 sequence: CAWSRAQGNNSPLHF. The CDR3 DNA reads TGTGCCTGGAGTCGAGCACAGGGAAATAATTCACCCCTCCACTTT. The rearrangement uses TRBV30 and TRBJ1-6; D possibly corresponds to TRBD1 (6 bases). The CDR3 sequence is 15 residues long. The V gene's germline CDR1 is GTSNPN and CDR2 SVGIG (reference sequence). The V gene lost 2 bases and the J gene lost 5 bases, with 13 bases spanning the gap.

The chain has TRBV5-1 and TRBJ1-6; TRBD1 agrees at 7 bases. V shed 0 bases, J shed 7 bases, and the junction held 4 bases outside the gene matches. The CDR3 loop spans 15 amino acids. Per germline, CDR1 SGHRS and CDR2 YFSETQ. The CDR3 DNA reads TGCGCCAGCAGCTTGGTGGAAGGGGGCAATTCACCCCTCCACTTT. This gives the protein CASSLVEGGNSPLHF.

The chain employs TRBV5-1 and TRBJ2-5; 9 bases are shared with TRBD2. After removal of 4 bases from V and 5 bases from J, the junction contained 12 bases not matched to a gene. The CDR3 extends over 16 amino acids. CDR1 and CDR2 from the germline V gene are SGHRS and YFSETQ. This chain's CDR3 is CASSVSSGKGVETQYF. The CDR3 DNA sequence: TGCGCCAGCAGCGTTTCTAGCGGGAAGGGGGTTGAGACCCAGTACTTC.

V usage is TRBV6-1 and J usage is TRBJ2-2; 13 nucleotides agree with TRBD2. The J segment lost 7 bases and the V segment lost 4 bases, leaving 6 bases of the junction unmatched. Germline values: CDR1 MNHNS, CDR2 SASEGT. CDR3 length: 16 residues. The CDR3 loop reads CASSVTSGGRVGELFF. In DNA form, the CDR3 reads TGTGCCAGCAGTGTGACTAGCGGGGGGCGCGTCGGGGAGCTGTTTTTT.

This chain uses TRBV7-7 with TRBJ2-1, with a weak D call TRBD1 (6 bases). The CDR3 runs 13 residues. Trimming removed 5 bases from V and 9 bases from J, with 14 bases in between. CDR1 SSHAT and CDR2 FNYEAQ come from the germline V gene (reference sequence). The CDR3 coding sequence is TGTGCCAGCAGCCCCTCAGGGGTCGGTGAGCAGTTCTTC. Protein product: CASSPSGVGEQFF.

The chain has TRBV27 and TRBJ2-1; tentative D call: TRBD2 (6 bases). The CDR3 has 18 amino acids. The ends were cut back, 6 bases at V and 1 base at J, with 22 bases in the middle. The germline V gene has CDR1 MNHEY and CDR2 SMNVEV (reference sequence). CDR3 in DNA: TGTGCCAGCAGGGGGGGAATACCCACCATTAAGTCCTACAATGAGCAGTTCTTC. Encoded protein: CASRGGIPTIKSYNEQFF.

This chain uses TRBV6-5 with TRBJ2-3; 9 bases fit TRBD1. J lost 8 bases, V lost 5 bases, and 11 bases had no gene match. The CDR3 totals 15 residues. Germline-derived CDR1 and CDR2 are MNHEY and SVGAGI. The CDR3 spells CASSPGTGSDRTQYF. In DNA form, the CDR3 reads TGTGCCAGCAGTCCAGGGACAGGGAGTGATCGTACGCAGTATTTT.

In its sample, this clone was seen many times. This chain links TRBV5-5 with TRBJ1-1; D remains unclear. V was pared by 3 bases and J by 5 bases, with 11 bases between. The CDR3 length is 13 residues. Germline V gene data show CDR1 as SGHKS and CDR2 as YYEKEE (reference sequence). The CDR3 nucleotides are TGTGCCAGCAGCTCGACCGGCGGGACTGAAGCTTTCTTT. Translation gives CASSSTGGTEAFF.

The chain links TRBV14 to TRBJ2-7; D is undetermined. The CDR3 spans 13 residues. The germline V gene encodes CDR1 SGHDN and CDR2 FVKESK. The V end was cut by 5 bases, the J end by 2 bases, with 10 bases between. In DNA form, the CDR3 reads TGTGCCAGCAGCGACTTAATAACCTACGAGCAGTACTTC. Translating gives CASSDLITYEQYF.